Each of the 27 T cell receptor beta chains below was sequenced from the same sample in a study of T cell responses to AZD1222 COVID-19 vaccine. TCRdb keeps only in-frame clones here, not all; method: immunoSEQ multiplex PCR. The sample shows tens of thousands of clones, 85% to 90% of them seen only once. The sample here was peripheral blood, taken 28 days after the second AZD1222 dose. These receptors originate from an adult who received the AZD1222 COVID-19 vaccine.

This clone appeared once. This sequence joins TRBV2 and TRBJ2-6; D is unresolved. Germline lookup yields CDR1 SNHLY and CDR2 FYNNEI. The V end was cut by 6 bases, the J end by 0 bases, with 12 bases between. CDR3 length: 16 amino acids. The CDR3 DNA reads TGTGCCAGCAGCCCAGGACGGCTCTCTGGGGCCAACGTCCTGACTTTC. This encodes CASSPGRLSGANVLTF. Full variable domain (rest looked up from reference TRBV2 and TRBJ2-6): EPEVTQTPSHQVTQMGQEVILRCVPISNHLYFYWYRQILGQKVEFLVSFYNNEISEKSEIFDDQFSVERPDGSNFTLKIRSTKLEDSAMYFCASSPGRLSGANVLTFGAGSRLTVL.

This clone was counted a single time. The chain recombines TRBV7-9 with TRBJ2-3; D gene ambiguous. Germline lookup yields CDR1 SEHNR and CDR2 FQNEAQ (reference sequence). Between the trimmed V and J ends, which lost 6 bases and 3 bases, there was a span of 13 bases. The CDR3 is 14 residues long. CDR3 sequence: CASSYPIRTDTQYF. CDR3 coding DNA: TGTGCCAGCAGTTACCCTATAAGGACAGATACGCAGTATTTT.

The chain has TRBV6-5 and TRBJ1-2; TRBD1 agrees at 8 bases. Germline V gene sequence: CDR1 MNHEY, CDR2 SVGAGI. J lost 8 bases, V lost 2 bases, and 4 bases had no gene match. CDR3 size: 13 residues. CDR3 sequence: CASSYTQGAGYTF. The CDR3 DNA follows: TGTGCCAGCAGTTACACGCAGGGGGCGGGCTACACCTTC.

The chain couples TRBV5-1 to TRBJ2-1, with D possibly TRBD2 on 5 matching bases. Germline V gives CDR1 SGHRS, CDR2 YFSETQ. The CDR3 length is 14 residues. Deletions cut 4 bases from V and 6 bases from J, with 14 bases between. The CDR3: CASSPGLMSNEQFF. The CDR3 DNA follows: TGCGCCAGCAGCCCTGGACTCATGAGCAATGAGCAGTTCTTC.

This chain links TRBV2 with TRBJ1-6; TRBD1 matches at 10 bases. Trimming took 6 bases from V and 9 from J; bases not matched to a gene: 5. This CDR3 has 14 residues. Germline-derived CDR1 and CDR2 are SNHLY and FYNNEI. The CDR3 loop is CASSNGQGGSPLHF. DNA of the CDR3: TGTGCCAGCAGCAACGGACAGGGGGGTTCACCCCTCCACTTT.

This rearrangement joins TRBV10-2 to TRBJ1-4; D not certain. The CDR3 extends over 11 amino acids. V shed 4 bases and J shed 10 bases, with 7 bases lying between them. Germline-derived CDR1 and CDR2 are WSHSY and SAAADI. DNA for the CDR3: TGCGCCAGCAGTGGTGAGGGAAAACTGTTTTTT. Its protein product is CASSGEGKLFF.

The chain has TRBV10-3 and TRBJ1-5; D ambiguous. V gave up 2 bases and J gave up 5 bases, with 7 bases separating them. The CDR3 is 13 residues long. Germline CDR1 ENHRY, CDR2 SYGVKD. The CDR3 region has the DNA TGTGCCATCAGTGAGGGGTACGATCAGCCCCAGCATTTT. It specifies CAISEGYDQPQHF.

This clone showed up just a few times. The V and J genes are TRBV3-1 (or the pseudogene TRBV3-2) and TRBJ2-1, with 9 bases matching TRBD2. The germline CDR1 and CDR2 sequences are LGHDT and YNNKEL (reference sequence). The CDR3 spans 17 residues. The junction had 12 bases not matched to a gene; V was cut back by 4 bases and J by 5 bases. The CDR3 protein is CASSPRWGLASNNEQFF. The CDR3 region has the DNA TGTGCCAGCAGCCCTAGGTGGGGACTAGCCTCAAACAATGAGCAGTTCTTC.

The chain has TRBV5-4 and TRBJ1-4; 12 positions agree with TRBD1. The trim removed 4 bases at V and 0 bases at J, leaving 4 bases unmatched. CDR3 length: 17 residues. CDR1 and CDR2 (germline): SGHNT, YYREEE (reference sequence). CDR3 nucleotides: TGTGCCAGCAGCGGGGGACAGGGGGCCGCAACTAATGAAAAACTGTTTTTT. As protein: CASSGGQGAATNEKLFF.

The chain couples TRBV11-3 to TRBJ2-2; no firm D call. Trimming stripped 2 bases from V and 4 bases from J, with 11 bases between. Germline V lookup: CDR1 SGHNT, CDR2 YENEEA. The CDR3 runs 15 residues. In DNA, the CDR3 is TGTGCCAGCAGCTTAATGACTTTGACCACCGGGGAGCTGTTTTTT. Amino acid sequence: CASSLMTLTTGELFF.

This chain joins TRBV6-5 and TRBJ1-3, with TRBD1 matching 8 bases. The germline CDR1 and CDR2 sequences are MNHEY and SVGAGI. The V and J ends lost 6 bases and 2 bases, in that order; junction bases with no gene match: 6. The CDR3 spans 15 residues. The CDR3 DNA reads as TGTGCCAGCAGCCAGTCGACAGGGGCTGGAAACACCATATATTTT. Translating gives CASSQSTGAGNTIYF.

This chain links TRBV5-1 with TRBJ2-5, with 7 nucleotides matching TRBD2. The CDR3 spans 14 residues. J was trimmed by 4 bases and V by 0 bases; bases with no gene match: 3. Germline-derived CDR1 and CDR2 are SGHRS and YFSETQ. CDR3 in amino acids: CASSLATSVETQYF. The CDR3 coding sequence is TGCGCCAGCAGCTTGGCCACTAGCGTAGAGACCCAGTACTTC.

This clone was detected only a few times. The chain combines TRBV6-5 with TRBJ2-1; D uncertain. With 7 bases removed from V and 5 bases from J, the gap between germline ends came to 12 bases. There are 13 residues in the CDR3. The germline CDR1 and CDR2 sequences are MNHEY and SVGAGI. In nucleotides, the CDR3 is TGTGCCAGCACCGACCCCCCCCACAATGAGCAGTTCTTC. Residues: CASTDPPHNEQFF.

This chain uses TRBV6-1 with TRBJ1-1; a possible D gene is TRBD1 (5 bases). Looked up from germline, CDR1 is MNHNS and CDR2 is SASEGT. V was shortened by 4 bases and J by 2 bases, with 20 bases between the two germline ends. The CDR3 length is 17 residues. The CDR3 DNA is TGTGCCAGCAGTGTAGAACCCCTGGGGGGGATCAACACTGAAGCTTTCTTT. Its translation: CASSVEPLGGINTEAFF.

The V call is TRBV5-1, the J call TRBJ2-7, with D possibly matching TRBD2 (5 bases). CDR3 size: 14 residues. The germline V and J ends were trimmed by 3 bases and 3 bases, with 13 bases remaining between them. Germline CDR1 is SGHRS and CDR2 is YFSETQ. The CDR3 nucleotides are TGCGCCAGCAGCTCAAGCGGAGCGAACTACGAGCAGTACTTC. It codes for CASSSSGANYEQYF. The variable domain in full, completed from reference TRBV5-1 and TRBJ2-7, reads KAGVTQTPRYLIKTRGQQVTLSCSPISGHRSVSWYQQTPGQGLQFLFEYFSETQRNKGNFPGRFSGRQFSNSRSEMNVSTLELGDSALYLCASSSSGANYEQYFGPGTRLTVT.

The chain combines TRBV23-1 with TRBJ1-5, with D unclear. TRBV23-1 is labeled an ORF, and its function is uncertain. The V gene lost 9 bases and the J gene lost 0 bases, with 6 bases spanning the gap. The CDR3 is made up of 12 amino acids. The CDR3 sequence is CASRYSNQPQHF. CDR3 coding DNA: TGCGCCAGTCGTTATAGCAATCAGCCCCAGCATTTT.

This chain uses TRBV7-9 with TRBJ2-2, with D uncertain. V lost 4 bases and J 7 bases, leaving 7 bases between the germline ends. Germline V gene data show CDR1 as SEHNR and CDR2 as FQNEAQ (reference sequence). The CDR3 runs 12 residues. In DNA, the CDR3 is TGTGCCAGCAGCTACTCCGACGGGGAGCTGTTTTTT. It yields the protein CASSYSDGELFF.

The rearrangement joins TRBV7-2 to TRBJ1-2; no clear D. The length of the CDR3 is 13 residues. The germline gives CDR1 SGHTA, CDR2 FQGNSA. V lost 1 base and J lost 6, with 9 bases in between. DNA of the CDR3: TGTGCCAGCAGCTTAGGGACGGAGCATGGCTACACCTTC. Amino acid sequence: CASSLGTEHGYTF.

V usage is TRBV9 and J usage is TRBJ2-3; D perhaps matches TRBD2 (5 bases). The length of the CDR3 is 15 residues. Germline CDR1 reads SGDLS; CDR2 reads YYNGEE. Deletions cut 3 bases from V and 5 bases from J, with 16 bases between. The CDR3 DNA sequence: TGTGCCAGCAGCGCTTCACTGGGAGAAGTAGATACGCAGTATTTT. Amino acid sequence: CASSASLGEVDTQYF.

The chain links TRBV30 to TRBJ2-4; the D is unclear. V was clipped by 5 bases and J by 7 bases, with 12 bases between them. The CDR3 covers 12 residues. Germline V gene data show CDR1 as GTSNPN and CDR2 as SVGIG (reference sequence). Written as DNA, the CDR3 is TGTGCCTGGGACCGACCGGAGAACATTCAGTACTTC. Protein: CAWDRPENIQYF.

The chain recombines TRBV11-3 with TRBJ2-6; D is possibly TRBD1 (6 bases). The CDR3 contains 15 residues. Germline V CDR1 and CDR2: SGHNT, YENEEA. V was trimmed by 5 bases and J by 2 bases, leaving 10 bases between them. The CDR3 sequence is CASSPTGTGANVLTF. The DNA of the CDR3 is TGTGCCAGCAGCCCCACAGGGACTGGGGCCAACGTCCTGACTTTC.

The genes are TRBV5-4 and TRBJ1-5; a possible D gene is TRBD1 (5 bases). Germline V gene sequence: CDR1 SGHNT, CDR2 YYREEE (reference sequence). The CDR3 loop spans 15 amino acids. V was cut by 4 bases and J by 3 bases, with 14 bases left in between. CDR3 amino acids: CASSRDGRFNQPQHF. The CDR3 coding sequence is TGTGCCAGCAGCCGGGACGGCAGGTTCAATCAGCCCCAGCATTTT.

This clone was counted only a few times. This sequence joins TRBV27 and TRBJ1-2; 8 positions match TRBD1. This CDR3 spans 15 amino acids. Germline CDR1 MNHEY, CDR2 SMNVEV (reference sequence). The junction had 5 bases not matched to a gene; V was cut back by 5 bases and J by 0 bases. This chain's CDR3 is CASSPGQGPNYGYTF. The CDR3 bases are TGTGCCAGCAGTCCCGGACAGGGACCTAACTATGGCTACACCTTC.

The chain is built from TRBV29-1 and TRBJ1-1; D unresolved. The CDR3 runs 12 residues. The V end was cut by 8 bases, the J end by 0 bases, with 10 bases between. From germline, CDR1 is SQVTM and CDR2 ANQGSEA. This CDR3 is CSSTRMNTEAFF. The CDR3 DNA reads TGCAGCTCCACCCGTATGAACACTGAAGCTTTCTTT.

V is TRBV11-2 and J is TRBJ2-7; 15 nucleotides line up with TRBD2. The CDR3 runs to 18 residues. The trim removed 5 bases at V and 7 bases at J, leaving 15 bases unmatched. Per the germline V gene, CDR1 is SGHAT and CDR2 is FQNNGV. CDR3 in amino acids: CASSRPGLAGGLVREQYF. The CDR3 DNA reads as TGTGCCAGCAGCCGTCCGGGACTAGCGGGAGGCCTAGTTAGGGAGCAGTACTTC.

CDR3 coding DNA: TGTGCCAGCAGTTTTAGGAGATCAGATACGCAGTATTTT. Its translation is CASSFRRSDTQYF. The chain uses TRBV12-3 or TRBV12-4 and TRBJ2-3; D is uncertain. The CDR3 is 13 residues long. Trimming pared 3 bases from V and 4 bases from J, leaving 8 bases between.

The genes are TRBV19 and TRBJ2-3; TRBD1 agrees at 7 bases. The V segment lost 6 bases and the J segment 2 bases; nucleotides outside the gene matches: 2. Germline V gene lookup returns CDR1 LNHDA and CDR2 SQIVND (reference sequence). CDR3 length: 13 residues. The CDR3 DNA reads TGTGCCAGTAGCCAGGGGGTCACAGATACGCAGTATTTT. Translation gives CASSQGVTDTQYF.